Shown below are 32 T cell receptor beta chains from a single sample sequenced in a study of T-cell reconstitution after alpha-beta-depleted transplantation in children. During its preparation, the TCRbeta library received unique molecular identifiers. MiXCR, applied by TCRdb to the PCR reads, yields one record per CDR3 protein. The sample lists around 200,000 distinct CDR3 sequences; about a tenth were seen once. The specimen was PBMCs, collected before TCRalphabeta/CD19-depleted stem cell transplant. Source of these receptors: a child less than two years old with acute myeloid leukemia, due to receive a stem cell transplant.

This clonotype was seen many times. The chain employs TRBV5-1 and TRBJ1-2; D not resolved. The germline V and J ends were trimmed by 6 bases and 5 bases, with 8 bases remaining between them. The CDR3 covers 11 residues. Per germline, CDR1 SGHRS and CDR2 YFSETQ. CDR3 residues: CASKSQYGYTF. CDR3 bases: TGCGCCAGCAAGTCCCAATATGGCTACACCTTC.

This clonotype has at least ten counts. The chain joins TRBV3-1 to TRBJ2-3, with D perhaps matching TRBD2 (6 bases). The CDR3 totals 17 residues. The V end lost 4 bases, the J end lost 0 bases, and 17 bases lay between the germline ends. Looked up from germline, CDR1 is LGHDT and CDR2 is YNNKEL (reference sequence). CDR3 in DNA: TGTGCCAGCAGCCGCTCAGGAGGGTTTACTAGCACAGATACGCAGTATTTT. It encodes CASSRSGGFTSTDTQYF.

Many counts were recorded for this clonotype. The chain carries TRBV28 and TRBJ2-7, with TRBD2 matching 10 bases. J was trimmed by 2 bases and V by 3 bases; bases with no gene match: 7. The CDR3 length is 16 residues. Per germline, CDR1 MDHEN and CDR2 SYDVKM. This CDR3 is CASSFSTGTSAYEQYF. Here the CDR3 DNA reads TGTGCCAGCAGTTTCTCAACCGGGACTAGCGCCTACGAGCAGTACTTC.

This clonotype was observed many times. The rearrangement uses TRBV29-1 and TRBJ2-7, with D possibly being TRBD2 (5 bases). This CDR3 has 11 residues. Germline V gene data show CDR1 as SQVTM and CDR2 as ANQGSEA. Deletions cut 4 bases from V and 6 bases from J, with 10 bases between. The CDR3 nucleotides read TGCAGCGTTGTTGAGGGTGTCGAGCAGTACTTC. Protein product: CSVVEGVEQYF.

This clonotype was recorded at least ten times. V is TRBV6-2 or TRBV6-3 and J is TRBJ1-5, with TRBD1 identical over 8 bases. Losses at the gene ends were 8 bases for V and 4 bases for J; bases not matched to a gene: 10. Germline CDR1 reads MNHEY; CDR2 reads SVGEGT. This CDR3 contains 15 residues. This chain's CDR3 is CASRPSQGANQPQHF. The CDR3 DNA is TGTGCCAGCCGCCCCTCTCAGGGGGCAAATCAGCCCCAGCATTTT.

This CDR3 is CASSPSGSVNTGELFF. In DNA, the CDR3 is TGTGCCAGCAGCCCTAGCGGGAGTGTGAACACCGGGGAGCTGTTTTTT. The J gene is TRBJ2-2, the V gene TRBV7-2, with 10 bases aligning to TRBD2. Germline CDR1 reads SGHTA; CDR2 reads FQGNSA. V trimming: 5 bases; J trimming: 1 base; junction bases outside the gene matches: 4. This CDR3 is built from 16 residues.

The rearrangement links TRBV7-2 to TRBJ2-1; 14 bases line up with TRBD2. Germline V lookup: CDR1 SGHTA, CDR2 FQGNSA. This CDR3 has 22 amino acids. After removal of 5 bases from V and 4 bases from J, the junction contained 22 bases not matched to a gene. CDR3 sequence (DNA): TGTGCCAGCAGCAATTCCATGGGACTAGCGGGAGAGGTGTCGGAGGATTACAATGAGCAGTTCTTC. This encodes CASSNSMGLAGEVSEDYNEQFF.

This clonotype was counted ten times or more. V usage is TRBV7-9 and J usage is TRBJ2-3; D gene uncertain. Between the trimmed V and J ends, which lost 3 bases and 2 bases, there was a span of 6 bases. CDR1 and CDR2 (germline): SEHNR, FQNEAQ (reference sequence). The CDR3 has 13 amino acids. For the CDR3, the DNA is TGTGCCAGCAGCTTGACAAACACAGATACGCAGTATTTT. This translates into CASSLTNTDTQYF.

This clonotype was observed many times. This chain uses TRBV5-1 with TRBJ2-5, with D possibly matching TRBD2 (5 bases). V dropped 2 bases and J dropped 4 bases, with 18 bases sitting between them. In germline, CDR1 is SGHRS, CDR2 YFSETQ. The CDR3 totals 16 residues. The CDR3 loop reads CASSLSPATGVETQYF. In DNA, the CDR3 is TGCGCCAGCAGCTTATCTCCCGCAACCGGGGTAGAGACCCAGTACTTC.

This clonotype came up many times. The rearrangement links TRBV10-3 to TRBJ2-1; 7 nucleotides line up with TRBD1. The germline V gene encodes CDR1 ENHRY and CDR2 SYGVKD. This CDR3 has 12 amino acids. The J segment lost 8 bases and the V segment lost 6 bases, leaving 4 bases of the junction unmatched. For the CDR3, the DNA is TGTGCCATCAGAGACAGGGACGATGAGCAGTTCTTC. This sequence encodes CAIRDRDDEQFF.

This clonotype was detected many times. The chain couples TRBV7-6 to TRBJ2-1; 12 positions match TRBD2. The CDR3 runs 19 residues. The germline V gene encodes CDR1 SGHVS and CDR2 FNYEAQ. The V and J ends lost 0 bases and 2 bases, in that order; junction bases with no gene match: 8. Written as DNA, the CDR3 is TGTGCCAGCAGCTTAGCCCCCTTGCTAGCGGGAGGGCCCTACAATGAGCAGTTCTTC. This encodes CASSLAPLLAGGPYNEQFF.

The sample holds many counts of this clonotype. The chain has TRBV20-1 and TRBJ1-4, with unresolved D. Germline V gives CDR1 DFQATT, CDR2 SNEGSKA (reference sequence). With 0 bases removed from V and 3 bases from J, the gap between germline ends came to 8 bases. This CDR3 comprises 14 residues. The CDR3 sequence is CSARDQPSNEKLFF. In DNA form, the CDR3 reads TGCAGTGCTAGAGATCAGCCTTCTAATGAAAAACTGTTTTTT.

Only a few counts were recorded for this clonotype. This rearrangement joins TRBV18 to TRBJ1-2; 9 nucleotides agree with TRBD1. This CDR3 comprises 16 residues. The V gene's germline CDR1 is KGHSH and CDR2 LQKENI. J gave up 12 bases and V 5 bases, and 19 bases lay outside the gene matches. This CDR3 is CASSDQTGTGIGGNTF. The CDR3 bases are TGTGCCAGCTCAGATCAGACCGGGACAGGGATCGGTGGAAACACCTTC.

Ten or more counts support this clonotype. V gene TRBV6-5 combines with J gene TRBJ1-1; the D is unclear. Trimming removed 6 bases from V and 2 bases from J, with 13 bases in between. The CDR3 runs 14 residues. The germline CDR1 and CDR2 sequences are MNHEY and SVGAGI. Here the CDR3 reads CASSLGPINTEAFF. The DNA for the CDR3 is TGTGCCAGCAGCCTAGGCCCTATTAACACTGAAGCTTTCTTT.

This clonotype has ten or more counts. The CDR3, as DNA: TGCAGCGTTGGCTCTACTTATGCCGAGCAGTACTTC. It codes for CSVGSTYAEQYF. This rearrangement joins TRBV29-1 to TRBJ2-7; D call uncertain. The length of the CDR3 is 12 residues. Trimming took off 4 bases at V and 6 bases at J, with 13 bases between the two ends. Looked up from germline, CDR1 is SQVTM and CDR2 is ANQGSEA.

Note on this clonotype: This sequence may be a read error, since a much larger clone differs from it by one base. The rearrangement links TRBV5-1 to TRBJ2-2; 11 nucleotides line up with TRBD2. The CDR3 loop spans 17 amino acids. CDR1 SGHRS and CDR2 YFSETQ come from the germline V gene. The CDR3 region has the DNA TGCGCCAACAGCATCTTATTACTAGCGGGGGACACCGGGGAGCTGTTTTTT. It specifies CANSILLLAGDTGELFF.

Details on this clonotype: One end of the junction fails to match germline, which may point to a read error. The CDR3 reads CASSPGQDTGELIF. In DNA, the CDR3 is TGCGCCAGCAGCCCAGGACAGGACACCGGGGAGCTGATTTTT. The genes are TRBV5-1 and TRBJ2-2; 7 bases line up with TRBD1. The CDR3 sequence is 14 residues long. CDR1 is SGHRS, CDR2 YFSETQ, per germline.

The rearrangement links TRBV5-6 to TRBJ2-3; no clear D. Germline CDR1 SGHDT, CDR2 YYEEEE. V was clipped by 3 bases and J by 2 bases, with 7 bases between them. This CDR3 has 13 residues. CDR3 bases: TGTGCCAGCAGCTCAACGATCACAGATACGCAGTATTTT. It translates to CASSSTITDTQYF.

As concerns this clonotype: A read error may explain this, as a much larger clone is one base away. This sequence joins TRBV3-1 and TRBJ2-1; no firm D call. The germline CDR1 and CDR2 sequences are LGHDT and YNNKEL (reference sequence). The CDR3 sequence is 13 residues long. The CDR3 DNA reads as TGTTCCAGCAGCCAAGAGGCGGAGAATGAGCAGTTCTTC. Encoded protein: CSSSQEAENEQFF.

Many counts were recorded for this clonotype. The chain joins TRBV5-6 to TRBJ1-2; D not resolved. The V end was cut by 4 bases, the J end by 2 bases, with 15 bases between. CDR1 and CDR2 (germline): SGHDT, YYEEEE. The CDR3 covers 15 residues. The CDR3 here is CASSTIHEENYGYTF. Written as DNA, the CDR3 is TGTGCCAGCAGCACGATCCATGAAGAAAACTATGGCTACACCTTC.

This clonotype was observed many times. The chain is built from TRBV7-2 and TRBJ2-7, with no clear D. V was clipped by 5 bases and J by 6 bases, with 17 bases between them. The CDR3 has 14 amino acids. The germline V gene has CDR1 SGHTA and CDR2 FQGNSA. The CDR3 nucleotides read TGTGCCAGCAGCCCATTACACGCTCCTCGCGAGCAGTACTTC. It encodes CASSPLHAPREQYF.

This clonotype has ten or more counts. The rearrangement links TRBV5-1 to TRBJ2-1; TRBD1 matches at 8 bases. The J segment lost 10 bases and the V segment lost 5 bases, leaving 8 bases of the junction unmatched. The germline V gene has CDR1 SGHRS and CDR2 YFSETQ. The CDR3 loop spans 13 amino acids. CDR3 DNA: TGCGCCAGCAGGGACAGGGACGAGGGGGAGCAGTTCTTC. It is translated as CASRDRDEGEQFF.

This clonotype was observed a handful of times. Mismatch with germline at one junction end may stem from a read error. The gene calls are TRBV11-3 and TRBJ1-2; D is undetermined. Per germline, CDR1 SGHNT and CDR2 YENEEA. This CDR3 region has 14 residues. The CDR3 here is CASSSRSTQYGYTF. CDR3 in DNA: TGTGCCAGCAGCTCAAGATCGACACAGTATGGATACACCTTC.

This clonotype was counted many times. This sequence joins TRBV7-2 and TRBJ2-3; D is unresolved. The length of the CDR3 is 14 residues. V was cut by 3 bases and J by 5 bases, with 12 bases left in between. Per the germline V gene, CDR1 is SGHTA and CDR2 is FQGNSA. The CDR3: CASSFGLSGDTQYF. As DNA, the CDR3 is TGTGCCAGCAGCTTCGGGTTGTCTGGAGATACGCAGTATTTT.

The sample holds many counts of this clonotype. The chain couples TRBV5-1 to TRBJ2-3; D unresolved. The germline V gene encodes CDR1 SGHRS and CDR2 YFSETQ. The CDR3 contains 15 residues. V lost 4 bases and J 3 bases, leaving 15 bases between the germline ends. CDR3 bases: TGCGCCAGCAGCCCCGGATGGGTGACGACAGATACGCAGTATTTT. As protein: CASSPGWVTTDTQYF.

In this sample, this clonotype turned up many times. The chain employs TRBV20-1 and TRBJ2-1; 7 positions match TRBD2. The CDR3 is 15 amino acids. The germline V gene has CDR1 DFQATT and CDR2 SNEGSKA (reference sequence). Trimming cost V 0 bases and J 4 bases; bases outside gene matches: 6. The CDR3 region is CSARDAGGSYNEQFF. CDR3 coding DNA: TGCAGTGCTAGAGATGCCGGCGGGAGTTACAATGAGCAGTTCTTC.

This clonotype was found many times. The chain recombines TRBV5-1 with TRBJ2-3; 9 bases line up with TRBD1. Germline V gene data show CDR1 as SGHRS and CDR2 as YFSETQ. J gave up 7 bases and V 5 bases, and 8 bases lay outside the gene matches. The CDR3 has 14 residues. CDR3 in amino acids: CASSSIGTGNTQYF. As DNA, the CDR3 is TGCGCCAGCAGTTCGATTGGGACAGGGAATACGCAGTATTTT.

The sample holds many counts of this clonotype. This chain uses TRBV7-2 with TRBJ2-5; 12 bases align to TRBD2. J lost 2 bases, V lost 3 bases, and 4 bases had no gene match. The CDR3 is 16 amino acids. Germline V gives CDR1 SGHTA, CDR2 FQGNSA. The CDR3 nucleotides are TGTGCCAGCAGCTTCTCCGGGACTAGCGGGCAAGAGACCCAGTACTTC. It yields the protein CASSFSGTSGQETQYF.

This clonotype was seen ten or more times. The chain carries TRBV12-3 or TRBV12-4 and TRBJ2-2, with D unclear. Trimming took 3 bases from V and 1 from J, leaving 6 bases between them. CDR3 size: 14 residues. The CDR3 reads CASSFSMNTGELFF. The CDR3 coding sequence is TGTGCCAGCAGTTTTTCCATGAACACCGGGGAGCTGTTTTTT.

This clonotype was found many times. The chain carries TRBV20-1 and TRBJ1-5, with TRBD1 matching 9 bases. Germline CDR1 is DFQATT and CDR2 is SNEGSKA (reference sequence). The CDR3 is 15 amino acids. The V gene end was trimmed by 0 bases and the J gene end by 4 bases; junction bases not matched to a gene: 4. The CDR3 protein is CSARDYGTGNQPQHF. Written as DNA, the CDR3 is TGCAGTGCTAGAGATTACGGGACAGGGAATCAGCCCCAGCATTTT.

This clonotype has a count of ten or more. The chain employs TRBV3-1 and TRBJ2-3; 7 bases map to TRBD2. CDR3 length: 16 amino acids. The germline V gene has CDR1 LGHDT and CDR2 YNNKEL (reference sequence). V trimming: 1 base; J trimming: 0 bases; junction bases outside the gene matches: 4. Here the CDR3 reads CASSQGPSGSTDTQYF. For the CDR3, the DNA is TGTGCCAGCAGCCAAGGTCCTAGCGGAAGCACAGATACGCAGTATTTT.

The chain has TRBV14 and TRBJ2-3, with 10 positions matching TRBD2. The junction had 4 bases not matched to a gene; V was cut back by 4 bases and J by 3 bases. CDR3 length equals 15 residues. Per germline, CDR1 SGHDN and CDR2 FVKESK. CDR3 residues: CASSLLAGLTDTQYF. CDR3 sequence (DNA): TGTGCCAGCAGCCTACTAGCGGGATTAACAGATACGCAGTATTTT.